The source of this TCR beta chain is a study of T cell repertoires in cytomegalovirus infection. Overall study context: Selection of CMV epitopes for the study included recently identified HLA-C-restricted and well-studied HLA-B-restricted ones. Matching HLA type, along with CMV infection, was indicated by public TCR beta signatures.

With 4 bases removed from V and 0 bases from J, the gap between germline ends came to 9 bases. Looked up from germline, CDR1 is SGHAT and CDR2 is FQNNGV. The CDR3 runs 14 residues. From the reads, TCRdb called clonotypes with MiXCR, one entry per CDR3 protein. Counted here are 450,000 to 600,000 distinct CDR3 sequences, about 33% occurring once; the ten biggest clones make up 15% to 20%. About this clonotype itself: Its specificity is unknown.

Study observations and caveats: Totalled public TCR beta family frequency picked out people who carried CMV plus the relevant HLA.

The sequencing used cultured PBMCs, collected from culture after CMV antigen stimulation. The TCR sequence derives from a human donor in good health (CMV status not recorded). Some clones in this sample may be carry-over from other donors' samples. This rearrangement joins TRBV11-2 to TRBJ1-2; possibly TRBD1 for D (6 bases). CDR3 protein: CASSSQGSNYGYTF. CDR3 bases: TGTGCCAGCAGCTCACAGGGATCTAACTATGGCTACACCTTC.